This T cell receptor (beta chain) stems from a study of response to subunit inactivated influenza vaccine. The trim removed 5 bases at V and 6 bases at J, leaving 5 bases unmatched. Germline assignment: CDR1 SGHRS and CDR2 YFSETQ. The CDR3 is 13 amino acids. MiXCR, applied by TCRdb to the RT-PCR reads, yields one record per CDR3 protein. This repertoire shows roughly 500,000 distinct CDR3 sequences, roughly 27% found once; its top ten account for 1.9%. Material: CD4+ T cells sorted from PBMCs, obtained more than 4 days after vaccination. This sequence joins TRBV5-1 and TRBJ2-1, with 7 bases that match TRBD1. The receptor was isolated from a middle-aged man who received an inactivated influenza vaccine. The CDR3 sequence: CASSDRVINEQFF. The CDR3 nucleotides read TGCGCCAGCAGTGACAGGGTTATCAATGAGCAGTTCTTC.